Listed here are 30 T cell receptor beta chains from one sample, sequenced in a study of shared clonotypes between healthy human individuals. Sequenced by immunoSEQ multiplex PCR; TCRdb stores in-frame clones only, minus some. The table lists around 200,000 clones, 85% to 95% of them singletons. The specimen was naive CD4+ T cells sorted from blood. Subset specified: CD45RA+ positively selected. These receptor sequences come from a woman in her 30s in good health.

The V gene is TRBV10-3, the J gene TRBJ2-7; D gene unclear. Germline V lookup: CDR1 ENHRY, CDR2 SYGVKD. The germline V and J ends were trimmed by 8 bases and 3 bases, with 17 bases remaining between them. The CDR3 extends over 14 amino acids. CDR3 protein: CAIRAHPDSYEQYF. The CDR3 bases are TGTGCCATCCGGGCGCACCCAGATAGCTACGAGCAGTACTTC.

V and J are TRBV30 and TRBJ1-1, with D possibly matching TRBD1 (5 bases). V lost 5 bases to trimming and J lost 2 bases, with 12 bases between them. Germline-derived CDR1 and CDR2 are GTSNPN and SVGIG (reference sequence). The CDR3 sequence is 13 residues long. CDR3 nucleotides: TGTGCCTGGTCAAAGGGGCCTAACACTGAAGCTTTCTTT. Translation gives CAWSKGPNTEAFF.

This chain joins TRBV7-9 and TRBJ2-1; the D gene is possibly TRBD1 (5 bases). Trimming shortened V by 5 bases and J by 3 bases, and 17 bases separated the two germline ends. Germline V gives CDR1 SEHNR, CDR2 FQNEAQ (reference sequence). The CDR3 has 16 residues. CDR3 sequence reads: CASSPGSGRVYNEQFF. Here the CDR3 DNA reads TGTGCCAGCAGCCCAGGGTCTGGTAGGGTCTACAATGAGCAGTTCTTC.

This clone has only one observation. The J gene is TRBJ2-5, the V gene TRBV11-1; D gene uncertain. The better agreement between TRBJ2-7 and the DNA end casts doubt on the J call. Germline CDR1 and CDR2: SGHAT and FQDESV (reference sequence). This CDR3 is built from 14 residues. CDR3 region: CASSLAMEYYEQYF. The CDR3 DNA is TGTGCCAGCAGCTTAGCGATGGAATACTACGAGCAGTACTTC.

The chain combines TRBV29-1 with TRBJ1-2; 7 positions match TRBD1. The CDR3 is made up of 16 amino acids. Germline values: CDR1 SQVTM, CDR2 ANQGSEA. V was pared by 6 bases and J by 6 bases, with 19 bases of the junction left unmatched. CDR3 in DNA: TGCAGCGTAGCCCCTCGACTTACAGGGGAGGAGGATGGCTACACCTTC. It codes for CSVAPRLTGEEDGYTF.

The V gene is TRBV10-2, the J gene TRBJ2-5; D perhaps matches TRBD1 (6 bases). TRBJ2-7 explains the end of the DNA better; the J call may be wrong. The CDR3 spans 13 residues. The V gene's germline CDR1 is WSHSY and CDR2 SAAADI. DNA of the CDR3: TGCGCCAGCAGACCGGGACATTACTACGAGCAGTACTTC. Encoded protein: CASRPGHYYEQYF.

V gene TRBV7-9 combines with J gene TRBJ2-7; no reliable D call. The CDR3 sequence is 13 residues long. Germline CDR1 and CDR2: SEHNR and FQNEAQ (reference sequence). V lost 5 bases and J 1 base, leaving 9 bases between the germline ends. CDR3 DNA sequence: TGTGCCAGCAGCAGACTCGATTCCTACGAGCAGTACTTC. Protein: CASSRLDSYEQYF.

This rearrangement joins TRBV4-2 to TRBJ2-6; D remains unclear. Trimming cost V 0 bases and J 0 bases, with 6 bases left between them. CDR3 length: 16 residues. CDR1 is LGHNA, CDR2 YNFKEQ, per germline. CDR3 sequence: CASSQDITSGANVLTF. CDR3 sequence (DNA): TGTGCCAGCAGCCAAGATATAACCTCTGGGGCCAACGTCCTGACTTTC.

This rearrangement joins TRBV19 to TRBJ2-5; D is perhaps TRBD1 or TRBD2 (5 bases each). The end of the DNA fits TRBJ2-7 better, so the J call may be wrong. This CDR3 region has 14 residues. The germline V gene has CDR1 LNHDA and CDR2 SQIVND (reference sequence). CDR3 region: CASSTPGSSYEQYF. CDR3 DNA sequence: TGTGCCAGTAGTACCCCAGGGAGCTCCTACGAGCAGTACTTC.

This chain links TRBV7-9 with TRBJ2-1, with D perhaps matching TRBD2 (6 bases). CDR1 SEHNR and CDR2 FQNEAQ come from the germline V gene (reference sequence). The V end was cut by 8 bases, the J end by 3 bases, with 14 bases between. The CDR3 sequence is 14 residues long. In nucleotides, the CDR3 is TGTGCCAGCGGCACTAGCAGATACTACAATGAGCAGTTCTTC. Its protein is CASGTSRYYNEQFF.

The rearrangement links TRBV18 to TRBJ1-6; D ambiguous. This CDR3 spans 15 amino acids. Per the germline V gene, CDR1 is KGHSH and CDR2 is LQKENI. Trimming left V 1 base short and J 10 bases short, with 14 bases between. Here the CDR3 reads CASSPRQSTNSPLHF. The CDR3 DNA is TGTGCCAGCTCACCACGTCAGTCTACCAACTCACCCCTCCACTTT.

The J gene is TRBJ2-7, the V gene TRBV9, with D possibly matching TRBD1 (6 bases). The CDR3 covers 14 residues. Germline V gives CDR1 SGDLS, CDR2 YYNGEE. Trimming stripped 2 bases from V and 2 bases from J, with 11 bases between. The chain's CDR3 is CASSVRQDPYEQYF. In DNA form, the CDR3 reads TGTGCCAGCAGCGTGCGACAGGACCCCTACGAGCAGTACTTC. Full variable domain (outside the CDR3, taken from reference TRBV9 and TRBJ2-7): DSGVTQTPKHLITATGQRVTLRCSPRSGDLSVYWYQQSLDQGLQFLIQYYNGEERAKGNILERFSAQQFPDLHSELNLSSLELGDSALYFCASSVRQDPYEQYFGPGTRLTVT.

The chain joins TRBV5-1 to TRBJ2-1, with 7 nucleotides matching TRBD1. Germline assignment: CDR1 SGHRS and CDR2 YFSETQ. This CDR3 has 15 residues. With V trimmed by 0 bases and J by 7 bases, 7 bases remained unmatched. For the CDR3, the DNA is TGCGCCAGCAGCTTGGCCTCCGTCAGGGGGAATGAGCAGTTCTTC. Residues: CASSLASVRGNEQFF.

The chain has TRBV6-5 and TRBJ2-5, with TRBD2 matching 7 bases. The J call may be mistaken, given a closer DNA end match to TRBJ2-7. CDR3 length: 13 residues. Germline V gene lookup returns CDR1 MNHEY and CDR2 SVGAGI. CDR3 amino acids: CASRREGPYEQYF. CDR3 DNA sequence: TGTGCCAGCAGGAGGGAGGGCCCCTACGAGCAGTACTTC.

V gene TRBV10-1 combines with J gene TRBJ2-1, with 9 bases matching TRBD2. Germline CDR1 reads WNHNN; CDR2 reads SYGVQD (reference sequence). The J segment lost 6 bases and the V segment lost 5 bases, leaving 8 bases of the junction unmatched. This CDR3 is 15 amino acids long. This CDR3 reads CASSRDSGGSNEQFF. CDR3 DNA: TGCGCCAGCAGTAGGGACAGCGGGGGGTCCAATGAGCAGTTCTTC.

CDR3 in DNA: TGCAGTGCTACGAACGCCTACGAGCAGTACTTC. It specifies CSATNAYEQYF. This chain joins TRBV20-1 and TRBJ2-7; D unresolved. CDR1 is DFQATT and CDR2 is SNEGSKA in the germline V gene (reference sequence). This CDR3 is 11 amino acids long. V was trimmed by 4 bases and J by 2 bases, leaving 6 bases between them.

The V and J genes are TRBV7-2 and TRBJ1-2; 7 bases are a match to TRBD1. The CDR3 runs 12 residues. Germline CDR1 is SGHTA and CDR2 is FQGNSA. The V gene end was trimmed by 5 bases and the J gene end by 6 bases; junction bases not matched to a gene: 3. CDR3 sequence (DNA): TGTGCCAGCAGCCCGGGACAGCATGGCTACACCTTC. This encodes CASSPGQHGYTF.

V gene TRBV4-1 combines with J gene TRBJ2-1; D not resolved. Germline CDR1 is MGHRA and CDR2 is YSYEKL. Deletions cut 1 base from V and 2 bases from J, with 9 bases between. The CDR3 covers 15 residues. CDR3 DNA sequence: TGCGCCAGCAGCCAAGGATCCCTAGCCTACAATGAGCAGTTCTTC. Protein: CASSQGSLAYNEQFF.

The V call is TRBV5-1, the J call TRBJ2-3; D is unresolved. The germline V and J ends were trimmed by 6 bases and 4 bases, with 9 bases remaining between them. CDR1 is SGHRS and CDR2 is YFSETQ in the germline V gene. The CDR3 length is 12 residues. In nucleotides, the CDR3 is TGCGCCAGCAAGGCTGGGTCAGATACGCAGTATTTT. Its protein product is CASKAGSDTQYF.

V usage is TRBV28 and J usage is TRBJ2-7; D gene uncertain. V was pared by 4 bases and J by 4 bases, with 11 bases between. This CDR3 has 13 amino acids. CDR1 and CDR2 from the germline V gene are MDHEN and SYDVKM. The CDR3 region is CASSSSPRYEQYF. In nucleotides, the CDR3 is TGTGCCAGCAGTTCCTCTCCACGTTACGAGCAGTACTTC.

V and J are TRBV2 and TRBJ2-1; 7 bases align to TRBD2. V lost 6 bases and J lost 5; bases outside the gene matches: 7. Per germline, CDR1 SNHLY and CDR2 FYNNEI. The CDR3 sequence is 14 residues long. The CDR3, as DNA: TGTGCCAGCAGCCCCTTCCTAGCGGACAATGAGCAGTTCTTC. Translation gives CASSPFLADNEQFF.

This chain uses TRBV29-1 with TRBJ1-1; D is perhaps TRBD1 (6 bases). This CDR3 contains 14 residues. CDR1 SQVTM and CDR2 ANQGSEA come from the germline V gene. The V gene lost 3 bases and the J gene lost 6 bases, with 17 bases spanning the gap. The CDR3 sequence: CSVEEGGGDSEAFF. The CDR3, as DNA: TGCAGCGTTGAGGAGGGGGGAGGGGACTCTGAAGCTTTCTTT.

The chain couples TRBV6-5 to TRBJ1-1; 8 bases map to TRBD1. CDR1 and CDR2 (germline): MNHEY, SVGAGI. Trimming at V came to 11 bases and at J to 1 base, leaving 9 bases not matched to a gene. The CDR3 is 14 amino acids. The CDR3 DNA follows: TGTGCCGCAATTAGACAGGGGACGAACACTGAAGCTTTCTTT. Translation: CAAIRQGTNTEAFF.

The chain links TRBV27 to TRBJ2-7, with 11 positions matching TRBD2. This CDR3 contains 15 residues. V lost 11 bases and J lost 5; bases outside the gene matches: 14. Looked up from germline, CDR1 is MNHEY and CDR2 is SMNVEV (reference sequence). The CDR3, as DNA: TGTGCCGGCGGCCTAACTAGCGGGAGCTACCACGAGCAGTACTTC. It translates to CAGGLTSGSYHEQYF.

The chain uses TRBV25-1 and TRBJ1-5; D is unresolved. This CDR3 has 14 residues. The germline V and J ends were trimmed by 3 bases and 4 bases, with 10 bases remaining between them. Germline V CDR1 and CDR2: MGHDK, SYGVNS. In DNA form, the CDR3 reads TGTGCCAGCAGTGAGGGAGAACTGAATCAGCCCCAGCATTTT. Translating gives CASSEGELNQPQHF.

The CDR3 is CASSVSGTGELFF. The CDR3 bases are TGTGCCAGCAGCGTAAGCGGCACCGGGGAGCTGTTTTTT. The chain joins TRBV9 to TRBJ2-2; weak D call: TRBD2 (5 bases). This CDR3 comprises 13 residues. The V gene lost 1 base and the J gene lost 4 bases, with 5 bases spanning the gap. Germline lookup yields CDR1 SGDLS and CDR2 YYNGEE. Full variable domain (remainder filled in from reference TRBV9 and TRBJ2-2): DSGVTQTPKHLITATGQRVTLRCSPRSGDLSVYWYQQSLDQGLQFLIQYYNGEERAKGNILERFSAQQFPDLHSELNLSSLELGDSALYFCASSVSGTGELFFGEGSRLTVL.

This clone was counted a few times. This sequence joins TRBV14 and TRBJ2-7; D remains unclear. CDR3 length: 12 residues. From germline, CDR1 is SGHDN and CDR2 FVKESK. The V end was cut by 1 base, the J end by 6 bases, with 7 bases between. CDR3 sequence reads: CASSQGPFEQYF. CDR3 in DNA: TGTGCCAGCAGCCAAGGCCCATTCGAGCAGTACTTC.

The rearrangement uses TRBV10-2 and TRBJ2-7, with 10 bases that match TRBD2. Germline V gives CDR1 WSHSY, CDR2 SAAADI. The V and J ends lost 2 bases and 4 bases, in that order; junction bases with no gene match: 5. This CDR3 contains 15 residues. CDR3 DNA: TGCGCCAGCAGTGAGCCGGGACTAGCGTCTTACGAGCAGTACTTC. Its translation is CASSEPGLASYEQYF.

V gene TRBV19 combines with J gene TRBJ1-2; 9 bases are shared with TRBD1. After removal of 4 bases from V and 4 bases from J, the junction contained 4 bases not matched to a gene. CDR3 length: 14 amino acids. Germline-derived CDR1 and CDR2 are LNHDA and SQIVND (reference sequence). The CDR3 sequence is CASSRGQGIYGYTF. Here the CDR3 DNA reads TGTGCCAGTAGTAGGGGACAGGGAATCTATGGCTACACCTTC.

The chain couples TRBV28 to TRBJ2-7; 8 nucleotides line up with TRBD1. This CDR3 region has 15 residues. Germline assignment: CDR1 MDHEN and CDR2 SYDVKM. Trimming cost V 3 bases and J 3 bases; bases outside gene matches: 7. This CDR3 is CASSLAQGAYYEQYF. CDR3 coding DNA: TGTGCCAGCAGTTTGGCCCAGGGGGCTTACTACGAGCAGTACTTC.